A single sample gave rise to the 21 T cell receptor beta chains below, sequenced in a study of regulatory T cells in long-lasting Graves disease. Combining iRepertoire HTBI primers with Arm-PCR of CDR3 regions, the authors built TCR beta libraries. TCRdb recomputed calls from the multiplex PCR reads with MiXCR, one row per CDR3 protein. The table lists under 700,000 distinct CDR3 sequences, about 16% of them singletons. The time point: newly diagnosed GD, antithyroid drugs for less than 3 months. The TCR library was made from RNA extracted from PBMCs. These same records also appear under a second study, on T cells in Graves' hyperthyroidism and ophthalmopathy.

The source was peripheral blood mononuclear cells (PBMCs), collected at new diagnosis, from a patient treated with antithyroid drugs. The receptors stem from a woman aged 35 to 60 with Graves disease.

This clonotype was seen only once. Possible read error: a much larger clone is one base away. The chain recombines TRBV7-9 with TRBJ2-5, with 8 nucleotides matching TRBD1. Looked up from germline, CDR1 is SEHNR and CDR2 is FQNEAQ (reference sequence). The CDR3 spans 14 residues. Germline trimming cut 6 bases from V and 1 base from J; bases unmatched to any gene: 4. The DNA of the CDR3 is TGTGCCAGCAGAGACAGGGGCTTCCAAGAGACCCAGTACTTC. Translating gives CASRDRGFQETQYF.

The rearrangement joins TRBV10-3 to TRBJ1-1; D not resolved. CDR3 length: 11 residues. The ends were cut back, 8 bases at V and 4 bases at J, with 8 bases in the middle. Germline V gene lookup returns CDR1 ENHRY and CDR2 SYGVKD. In nucleotides, the CDR3 is TGTGCCATCGGAGGTTTCACTGAAGCTTTCTTT. This encodes CAIGGFTEAFF.

V is TRBV7-9 and J is TRBJ2-7; D is possibly TRBD1 (6 bases). The CDR3 has 14 amino acids. V lost 3 bases, J lost 4 bases, and 13 bases lay in between. In germline, CDR1 is SEHNR, CDR2 FQNEAQ (reference sequence). This CDR3 is CASSFTGFRYEQYF. The CDR3 nucleotides are TGTGCCAGCAGCTTTACAGGGTTTAGGTACGAGCAGTACTTC.

V usage is TRBV5-5 and J usage is TRBJ1-2, with TRBD1 matching over 7 bases. Germline V gives CDR1 SGHKS, CDR2 YYEKEE (reference sequence). The J segment lost 7 bases and the V segment lost 4 bases, leaving 13 bases of the junction unmatched. This CDR3 is 15 amino acids long. CDR3 nucleotides: TGTGCCAGCAGCACCGACAGGGACCCCTGGAGTGGCTACACCTTC. Protein product: CASSTDRDPWSGYTF.

This clonotype has a count of ten or more. The chain is built from TRBV2 and TRBJ1-3; D not resolved. Germline CDR1 reads SNHLY; CDR2 reads FYNNEI. Trimming removed 4 bases from V and 2 bases from J, with 9 bases in between. The CDR3 consists of 14 residues. CDR3 loop: CASSAQFAGNTIYF. In DNA, the CDR3 is TGTGCCAGCAGTGCACAATTCGCTGGAAACACCATATATTTT.

The chain is built from TRBV24-1 and TRBJ1-1, with D possibly matching TRBD1 (6 bases). Per the germline V gene, CDR1 is KGHDR and CDR2 is SFDVKD. This CDR3 comprises 12 residues. The V and J ends lost 9 bases and 7 bases respectively, with 14 bases between them. The CDR3 sequence: CATGGGGGEAFF. The CDR3 DNA is TGTGCCACCGGAGGGGGTGGGGGTGAAGCTTTCTTT.

The chain joins TRBV5-1 to TRBJ1-4; TRBD1 matches at 8 bases. CDR3 size: 15 residues. Germline values: CDR1 SGHRS, CDR2 YFSETQ. The V segment lost 4 bases and the J segment 5 bases; nucleotides outside the gene matches: 7. DNA of the CDR3: TGCGCCAGCAGCCCGGACAGGGCTGGGAATGAAAAACTGTTTTTT. It specifies CASSPDRAGNEKLFF.

This clonotype was recorded many times. This sequence joins TRBV2 and TRBJ1-2; unclear D gene. Trimming stripped 7 bases from V and 4 bases from J, with 16 bases between. The CDR3 is made up of 14 amino acids. Per germline, CDR1 SNHLY and CDR2 FYNNEI. The CDR3 region is CASTTGGISYGYTF. As DNA, the CDR3 is TGTGCCAGCACTACCGGCGGCATCTCCTATGGCTACACCTTC.

Many counts were recorded for this clonotype. The J gene is TRBJ1-1, the V gene TRBV7-9, with D unclear. CDR3 size: 14 residues. V gave up 5 bases and J gave up 1 base, with 11 bases separating them. Germline V CDR1 and CDR2: SEHNR, FQNEAQ (reference sequence). Written as DNA, the CDR3 is TGTGCCAGCAGCCCCGGAAGATCGAACACTGAAGCTTTCTTT. Protein: CASSPGRSNTEAFF.

This clonotype was detected ten times or more. This chain uses TRBV20-1 with TRBJ1-1; perhaps TRBD1 as D (6 bases). The V and J ends lost 3 bases and 2 bases respectively, with 16 bases between them. The CDR3 loop spans 15 amino acids. Germline-derived CDR1 and CDR2 are DFQATT and SNEGSKA (reference sequence). CDR3 region: CSAREWRGANTEAFF. The DNA for the CDR3 is TGCAGTGCTAGGGAATGGAGGGGGGCCAACACTGAAGCTTTCTTT.

Comments on this clonotype: A much more abundant neighbour one base away suggests this may be a read error. The gene calls are TRBV18 and TRBJ1-1; D is uncertain. Germline values: CDR1 KGHSH, CDR2 LQKENI. The CDR3 is made up of 15 amino acids. V was cut by 0 bases and J by 2 bases, with 10 bases left in between. CDR3 nucleotides: TGTGCCAGCTCACCACCGAACACTAGAAACACTGAAGCTTTCTTT. Translation: CASSPPNTRNTEAFF.

This clonotype was detected many times. The gene calls are TRBV7-9 and TRBJ2-3; either TRBD1 or TRBD2 may fit D (5 bases each). Germline CDR1 and CDR2: SEHNR and FQNEAQ (reference sequence). Trimming took 4 bases from V and 2 from J, leaving 19 bases between them. This CDR3 has 17 residues. CDR3 in amino acids: CASSSRATGRNTDTQYF. The CDR3 DNA reads as TGTGCCAGCAGCTCCCGGGCCACGGGACGGAACACAGATACGCAGTATTTT.

This clonotype was observed at least ten times. The chain recombines TRBV11-3 with TRBJ2-2; D gene unclear. Trimming left V 1 base short and J 9 bases short, with 3 bases between. Germline V gene data show CDR1 as SGHNT and CDR2 as YENEEA. The CDR3 has 11 residues. The CDR3 nucleotides are TGTGCCAGCAGCTTAGTGCGGGAGCTGTTTTTT. The encoded protein is CASSLVRELFF.

This clonotype was seen many times. This chain links TRBV3-1 with TRBJ2-1; D possibly matches TRBD1 or TRBD2 (5 bases each). CDR1 and CDR2 (germline): LGHDT, YNNKEL (reference sequence). This CDR3 is built from 18 residues. V was clipped by 1 base and J by 6 bases, with 22 bases between them. CDR3 amino acids: CASSQAPGARLVGNEQFF. CDR3 nucleotides: TGTGCCAGCAGCCAAGCCCCCGGGGCCCGTCTTGTAGGCAATGAGCAGTTCTTC.

This clonotype was picked up many times. The V gene is TRBV12-3 or TRBV12-4, the J gene TRBJ1-2; D is unclear. The CDR3 extends over 14 amino acids. Trimming took off 4 bases at V and 4 bases at J, with 13 bases between the two ends. CDR3 in DNA: TGTGCCAGCAGTTGGGCACTCATCGGCTATGGCTACACCTTC. Translated, it gives CASSWALIGYGYTF.

The chain carries TRBV19 and TRBJ2-5; TRBD2 aligns across 9 bases. With 5 bases clipped from V and 5 bases from J, the junction kept 9 bases outside the gene matches. In germline, CDR1 is LNHDA, CDR2 SQIVND (reference sequence). This CDR3 has 15 residues. The CDR3 region has the DNA TGTGCCAGTAGTTTAGGCGGGGGGGGCGGGGAGACCCAGTACTTC. Amino acids: CASSLGGGGGETQYF.

With respect to this clonotype: At one end, the junction sequence differs from germline, possibly due to a read error. V gene TRBV18 combines with J gene TRBJ2-3; D is uncertain. This CDR3 contains 12 residues. In germline, CDR1 is KGHSH, CDR2 LQKENI. CDR3 nucleotide sequence: TGTGCCAGCCCACCATCCACAGATACGCAGTATTTT. It encodes CASPPSTDTQYF.

This clonotype has a count of ten or more. The chain employs TRBV5-1 and TRBJ2-3, with D uncertain. Trimming cost V 0 bases and J 5 bases, with 16 bases left between them. Germline lookup yields CDR1 SGHRS and CDR2 YFSETQ. The CDR3 totals 16 residues. The CDR3 here is CASSLALRTLGDTQYF. The CDR3 DNA reads TGCGCCAGCAGCTTGGCTTTGAGGACCCTGGGAGATACGCAGTATTTT.

The V call is TRBV7-3, the J call TRBJ1-6; D gene uncertain. V lost 10 bases, J lost 0 bases, and 22 bases lay in between. Germline CDR1 SGHTA, CDR2 FQGTGA. The CDR3 has 18 amino acids. The CDR3 nucleotides read TGTGCCAACCAGATTCCGGGAAGAATGAGCTCCTATAATTCACCCCTCCACTTT. Its translation is CANQIPGRMSSYNSPLHF.

This chain joins TRBV6-5 and TRBJ2-2; no clear D gene. Germline CDR1 MNHEY, CDR2 SVGAGI. V was shortened by 4 bases and J by 9 bases, with 9 bases between the two germline ends. The CDR3 runs to 12 residues. Here the CDR3 reads CASSCFARELFF. In DNA form, the CDR3 reads TGTGCCAGCAGTTGCTTCGCACGGGAGCTGTTTTTT.

This clonotype was observed a handful of times. The chain is built from TRBV5-6 and TRBJ2-7, with D perhaps matching TRBD1 (5 bases). The CDR3 extends over 14 amino acids. The V end lost 5 bases, the J end lost 1 base, and 13 bases lay between the germline ends. Germline V lookup: CDR1 SGHDT, CDR2 YYEEEE. CDR3 residues: CASSTNRGSYEQYF. The CDR3 DNA is TGTGCCAGCAGTACGAATAGGGGTTCCTACGAGCAGTACTTC.